This record looks at one T cell receptor beta chain sequence and its context. Trimming shortened V by 1 base and J by 10 bases, and 19 bases separated the two germline ends. Germline V gives CDR1 LGHNA, CDR2 YSLEER. The CDR3 covers 15 residues. This entry comes from a study of blood T cell repertoires in COVID-19. The overall study: Some COVID-19 samples were acute and others convalescent; all came from the United States, Italy and Spain. T cells, B-cell-depleted T cells, or PBMCs supplied cDNA or gDNA.

In the original workflow: The authors estimated nucleated cell counts from reference gene primer amplification. Sequenced by immunoSEQ multiplex PCR; TCRdb stores in-frame clones only, minus some. V and J calls and clone size are copied from that table; D and trimming were computed from the DNA. This table holds some 150,000 clones, 70% to 90% found once. The source of this sequence is a human donor with acute or convalescent COVID-19. The donor label of this sample is uncertain. Sequencing was done on a sample of peripheral blood. The chain uses TRBV4-3 and TRBJ2-5; D may be TRBD2 (5 bases). This CDR3 is CASSQGIGYNGGQYF. CDR3 nucleotide sequence: TGCGCCAGCAGCCAAGGTATCGGGTACAATGGAGGCCAGTACTTC.